This TCR beta chain originates from a study of blood T cells in healthy people across ages. Isolation yielded PBMCs, at least 6.5 million per sample, in every case. The use of a sample-barcoded 5' primer and a J-beta primer mix characterized a second PCR of about 6 to 12 cycles. MiXCR, run by TCRdb on the 5' RACE reads, gives a single entry per CDR3 protein. The table records 1,500,000 or so distinct CDR3 sequences, approximately 63% of them present only once. The clonotype originates from a man between 18 and 29 years old in good health. The sample comprised blood.

CDR3: CATRGRGTDTQYF. The CDR3 nucleotides read TGTGCCACCAGAGGGCGGGGTACAGATACGCAGTATTTT. This chain connects TRBV13 to TRBJ2-3; TRBD2 is a possible D gene (6 bases). Germline CDR1 PRHDT, CDR2 FYEKMQ (reference sequence). The V end was cut by 10 bases, the J end by 3 bases, with 14 bases between. CDR3 size: 13 residues.